This TCR beta chain was identified in a study of T cells expressing NK-cell markers. Study context: Repertoire data for TCR beta were derived from sorted T cells (CD3+CD56+NKG2C+, CD3+CD56+NKG2C- and CD3+CD56-NKG2C+).

Generation of TCR beta cDNA was performed by 5'RACE template switching incorporating UMIs. From its re-call of the 5' RACE reads, TCRdb lists each CDR3 protein once, without DNA. This sample contains 250,000 or so distinct CDR3 sequences. Study-wide results and limits: These same clonotypes (in four donors) also led the CD3+CD56-NKG2C+ fraction.

On this clonotype: Its antigen remains unknown.

The CDR3 is 13 amino acids. Germline CDR1 reads DFQATT; CDR2 reads SNEGSKA (reference sequence). The V call is TRBV20-1, the J call TRBJ2-3; the D call of TRBD1 rests on TCRdb alone, since no DNA is present to check it. The TCR was taken from a woman between 18 and 70 years old in good health. The sample consisted of blood T cells: a sorted CD56 or NKG2C T cell subset, CD4+ or CD8+ T cells, or bulk PBMC T cells (not recorded which). CDR3 protein: CSALDRNTDTQYF.